Here is one T cell receptor beta chain with its context. Its specificity is unknown. This sample was taken from a study of blood T cells in healthy people across ages. Points from the study as a whole: Fewer expanded clones and more diversity marked long-lived versus aged donors.

Donors were healthy Caucasian individuals from Russia aged about 6 to 100. Next came a second PCR, run for about 7 to 12 cycles, which used a sample-barcoded 5' primer along with a J-beta primer mix. TCRdb re-derived calls from the 5' RACE reads in MiXCR, one entry per CDR3 protein. The sample contains about 780,000 distinct CDR3 sequences, around a quarter of which appear only once. V lost 0 bases to trimming and J lost 5 bases, with 20 bases between them. The length of the CDR3 is 17 residues. From germline, CDR1 is SGHRS and CDR2 YFSETQ. These same data were also listed under a study on T cells of mothers and their children. That paper notes: Extraction yielded RNA that went, in full, into cDNA synthesis at around 1.5 ug per 15 ul. Researchers report slightly higher, though non-significant, overlap in related mother-child pairs than in unrelated pairs.

The chain carries TRBV5-1 and TRBJ2-5; D is unresolved. Sequencing input: blood. This clonotype originated in a boy younger than 18 in good health. The CDR3 here is CASSLASVHLSRETQYF. The CDR3 DNA reads as TGCGCCAGCAGCTTGGCCAGTGTCCATTTATCCAGGGAGACCCAGTACTTC.